Listed here are 3 T cell receptor beta chains from one sample, sequenced in a study of CD8 T cells in ankylosing spondylitis. MiXCR, run by TCRdb on the 5' RACE reads, gives a single entry per CDR3 protein. The sample has a few hundred thousand distinct CDR3 sequences; about 10% are singletons. Specimen: blood, either unsorted or a sorted T cell fraction (not recorded which). Every receptor here comes from a male donor with ankylosing spondylitis or in good health (not recorded which).

In its sample, this clonotype was seen many times. The chain couples TRBV12-3 or TRBV12-4 to TRBJ1-4; D call uncertain. The CDR3 sequence is 15 residues long. Trimming took off 3 bases at V and 7 bases at J, with 15 bases between the two ends. The CDR3 spells CASSFGASTPEKLFF. CDR3 in DNA: TGTGCCAGCAGTTTTGGTGCCTCAACCCCTGAAAAACTGTTTTTT.

This clonotype was picked up many times. The chain couples TRBV15 to TRBJ2-3, with D hard to call. CDR1 LNHNV and CDR2 YYDKDF come from the germline V gene (reference sequence). The CDR3 covers 17 residues. Trimming removed 0 bases from V and 5 bases from J, with 18 bases in between. This chain's CDR3 is CATSRDRWQPPGDTQYF. CDR3 DNA sequence: TGTGCCACCAGCAGAGATAGGTGGCAGCCTCCGGGAGATACGCAGTATTTT.

Many counts were recorded for this clonotype. The rearrangement joins TRBV20-1 to TRBJ1-1; unclear D gene. Germline V gives CDR1 DFQATT, CDR2 SNEGSKA (reference sequence). V lost 6 bases to trimming and J lost 1 base, with 9 bases between them. The CDR3 has 12 residues. The CDR3 sequence is CSAPFANTEAFF. CDR3 nucleotide sequence: TGCAGTGCCCCATTTGCGAACACTGAAGCTTTCTTT.